A single sample gave rise to the 5 T cell receptor beta chains below, sequenced in a study of cytomegalovirus exposure and HLA in healthy donors. Primers: 60 Vbeta forward and 13 Jbeta reverse. Profiling relied on immunoSEQ multiplex PCR, and the TCRdb table lists in-frame clones only, not all of them. The sample has some 250,000 clones, roughly 80% seen once. The specimen was PBMCs. The receptors originated from a middle-aged woman in good health and CMV-seropositive.

This chain uses TRBV6-5 with TRBJ1-1; TRBD1 agrees at 8 bases. V shed 6 bases and J 2 bases; nucleotides not matched to a gene: 8. Germline V lookup: CDR1 MNHEY, CDR2 SVGAGI. The CDR3 length is 15 residues. Here the CDR3 DNA reads TGTGCCAGCAGCCTTCGGACAGGGTCTAACACTGAAGCTTTCTTT. Translating it yields CASSLRTGSNTEAFF.

The chain is built from TRBV25-1 and TRBJ2-5; unclear D gene. Trimming pared 0 bases from V and 3 bases from J, leaving 8 bases between. The CDR3 consists of 14 residues. The germline CDR1 and CDR2 sequences are MGHDK and SYGVNS. The CDR3 region has the DNA TGTGCCAGCAGTGAATATCTAGGTAAAGAGACCCAGTACTTC. Its translation is CASSEYLGKETQYF.

The chain recombines TRBV4-1 with TRBJ2-3; 11 positions agree with TRBD2. The V gene's germline CDR1 is MGHRA and CDR2 YSYEKL. The CDR3 covers 17 residues. Trimming removed 2 bases from V and 1 base from J; junction bases left unmatched: 5. The CDR3 coding sequence is TGCGCCAGCAGCCAAAATAGCGGGGGGGCAGGCACAGATACGCAGTATTTT. Translating it yields CASSQNSGGAGTDTQYF.

This clone has a handful of counts. This sequence joins TRBV6-5 and TRBJ1-1; 7 bases are a match to TRBD1. The CDR3 covers 14 residues. In germline, CDR1 is MNHEY, CDR2 SVGAGI. J was trimmed by 0 bases and V by 8 bases; bases with no gene match: 6. For the CDR3, the DNA is TGTGCCAGCTTTGGGGGGACAGTGAACACTGAAGCTTTCTTT. It translates to CASFGGTVNTEAFF.

The J gene is TRBJ2-3, the V gene TRBV19, with 7 bases identical to TRBD1. Losses at the gene ends were 6 bases for V and 4 bases for J; bases not matched to a gene: 10. Germline CDR1 is LNHDA and CDR2 is SQIVND (reference sequence). The CDR3 sequence is 15 residues long. The chain's CDR3 is CASSIFSQGADTQYF. For the CDR3, the DNA is TGTGCCAGTAGCATATTCTCGCAGGGGGCAGATACGCAGTATTTT.